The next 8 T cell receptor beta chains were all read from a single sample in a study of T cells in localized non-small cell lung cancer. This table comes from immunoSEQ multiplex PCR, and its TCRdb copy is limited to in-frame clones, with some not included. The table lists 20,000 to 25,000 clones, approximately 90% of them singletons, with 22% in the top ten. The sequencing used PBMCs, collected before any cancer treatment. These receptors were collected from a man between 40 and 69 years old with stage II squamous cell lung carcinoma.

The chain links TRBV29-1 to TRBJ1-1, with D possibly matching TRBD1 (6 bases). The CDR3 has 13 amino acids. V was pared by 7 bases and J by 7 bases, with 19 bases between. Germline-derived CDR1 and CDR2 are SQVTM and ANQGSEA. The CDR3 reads CSAVSRGDGEAFF. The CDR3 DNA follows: TGCAGCGCAGTCTCGAGGGGGGATGGTGAAGCTTTCTTT.

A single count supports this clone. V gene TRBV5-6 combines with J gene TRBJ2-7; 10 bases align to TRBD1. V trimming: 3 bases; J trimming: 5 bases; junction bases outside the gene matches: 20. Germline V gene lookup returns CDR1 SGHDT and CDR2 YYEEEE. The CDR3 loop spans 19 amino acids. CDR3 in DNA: TGTGCCAGCAGCTCTACTTGGGACAGGGGAAGCGGGAGTGGGGACGAGCAGTACTTC. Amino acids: CASSSTWDRGSGSGDEQYF.

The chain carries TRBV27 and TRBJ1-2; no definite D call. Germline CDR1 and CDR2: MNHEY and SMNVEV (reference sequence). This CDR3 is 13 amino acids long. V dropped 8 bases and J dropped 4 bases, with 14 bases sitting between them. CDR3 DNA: TGTGCCAGCTCGCCGGACGCTGGCTATGGCTACACCTTC. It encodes CASSPDAGYGYTF.

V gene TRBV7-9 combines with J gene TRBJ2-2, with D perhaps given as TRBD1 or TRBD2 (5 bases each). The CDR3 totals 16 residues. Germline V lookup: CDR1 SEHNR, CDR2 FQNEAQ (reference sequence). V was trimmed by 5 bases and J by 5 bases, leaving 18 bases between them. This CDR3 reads CASSRLRELRTGELFF. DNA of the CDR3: TGTGCCAGCAGCAGACTCAGGGAGTTGAGGACCGGGGAGCTGTTTTTT.

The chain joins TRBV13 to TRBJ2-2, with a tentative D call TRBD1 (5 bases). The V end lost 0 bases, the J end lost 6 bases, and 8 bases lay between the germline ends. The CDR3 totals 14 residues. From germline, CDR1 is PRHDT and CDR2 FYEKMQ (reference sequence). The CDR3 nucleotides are TGTGCCAGCAGCTTAGGCTTCAGGGCCGGGGAGCTGTTTTTT. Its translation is CASSLGFRAGELFF.

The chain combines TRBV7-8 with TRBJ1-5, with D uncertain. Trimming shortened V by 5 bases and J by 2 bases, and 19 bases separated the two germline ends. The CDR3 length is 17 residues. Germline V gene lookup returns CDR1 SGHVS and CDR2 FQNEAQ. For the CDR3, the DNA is TGTGCCAGCAGCCCCCCCCCGTCGGGCGGCGGCAATCAGCCCCAGCATTTT. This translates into CASSPPPSGGGNQPQHF.

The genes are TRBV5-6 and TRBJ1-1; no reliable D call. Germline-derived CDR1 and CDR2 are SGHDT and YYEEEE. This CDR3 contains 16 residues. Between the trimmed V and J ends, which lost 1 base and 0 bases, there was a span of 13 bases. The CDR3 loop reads CASSLKVTALNTEAFF. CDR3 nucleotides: TGTGCCAGCAGCTTGAAGGTTACAGCCCTGAACACTGAAGCTTTCTTT.

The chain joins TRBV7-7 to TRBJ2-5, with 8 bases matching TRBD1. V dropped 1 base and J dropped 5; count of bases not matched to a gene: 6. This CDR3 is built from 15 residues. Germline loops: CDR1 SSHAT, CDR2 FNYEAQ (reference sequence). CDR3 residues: CASSLGRGPGETQYF. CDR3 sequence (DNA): TGTGCCAGCAGCTTAGGCAGGGGGCCGGGGGAGACCCAGTACTTC.